Listed here are 15 T cell receptor beta chains from one sample, sequenced in a study of cytomegalovirus exposure and HLA in healthy donors. PCR was performed using 60 Vbeta and 13 Jbeta primers. Repertoires were generated with immunoSEQ multiplex PCR, while TCRdb's copy carries only in-frame clones and drops some. This sample has 200,000 to 250,000 clones; roughly 90% occur once, and the top ten carry roughly 0.99%. The sequenced sample consisted of PBMCs. The receptors derive from a woman in her late teens or twenties in good health and CMV-seronegative.

CDR3 amino acids: CASRLELLPGLAGANTGELFF. Here the CDR3 DNA reads TGCGCCAGCAGGCTAGAGTTACTGCCGGGACTAGCGGGGGCGAACACCGGGGAGCTGTTTTTT. This chain uses TRBV4-3 with TRBJ2-2; 14 positions match TRBD2. CDR1 is LGHNA, CDR2 YSLEER, per germline. CDR3 size: 21 residues. J gave up 0 bases and V 6 bases, and 15 bases lay outside the gene matches.

The CDR3 reads CASSRGSGASYEQYF. The CDR3, as DNA: TGTGCCAGCAGCCGTGGGAGCGGGGCCTCCTACGAGCAGTACTTC. This chain joins TRBV4-2 and TRBJ2-7, with 7 bases fitting TRBD2. Per germline, CDR1 LGHNA and CDR2 YNFKEQ. CDR3 size: 15 residues. V lost 4 bases and J lost 0; bases outside the gene matches: 6.

This clone showed up just once. V and J are TRBV5-6 and TRBJ2-7; weak D call: TRBD1 (6 bases). Trimming pared 4 bases from V and 3 bases from J, leaving 14 bases between. CDR3 length: 14 amino acids. Germline-derived CDR1 and CDR2 are SGHDT and YYEEEE. The CDR3 sequence is CASSRRDNYYEQYF. In DNA form, the CDR3 reads TGTGCCAGCAGCCGCCGGGACAACTACTACGAGCAGTACTTC.

This chain joins TRBV30 and TRBJ2-3; D possibly corresponds to TRBD2 (6 bases). Per germline, CDR1 GTSNPN and CDR2 SVGIG (reference sequence). This CDR3 is built from 13 residues. V shed 4 bases and J shed 4 bases, with 12 bases lying between them. CDR3 coding DNA: TGTGCCTGGAACCGGGAGTGGTCAGATACGCAGTATTTT. Its protein product is CAWNREWSDTQYF.

The chain is built from TRBV19 and TRBJ1-5; 12 nucleotides agree with TRBD1. With V trimmed by 3 bases and J by 7 bases, 19 bases remained unmatched. The CDR3 runs 20 residues. Germline values: CDR1 LNHDA, CDR2 SQIVND (reference sequence). This CDR3 reads CASSIWFSGQGALGGQPQHF. The CDR3 coding sequence is TGTGCCAGTAGTATCTGGTTTTCGGGACAGGGGGCCCTGGGGGGCCAGCCCCAGCATTTT.

This chain joins TRBV6-5 and TRBJ1-2; 9 bases line up with TRBD1. With V trimmed by 6 bases and J by 3 bases, 5 bases remained unmatched. The V gene's germline CDR1 is MNHEY and CDR2 SVGAGI. The CDR3 spans 14 residues. The CDR3 DNA follows: TGTGCCAGCAGAACAGGGGGCTTAGACTATGGCTACACCTTC. Translated, it gives CASRTGGLDYGYTF.

The chain has TRBV11-2 and TRBJ2-3, with D maybe TRBD1 (6 bases). Looked up from germline, CDR1 is SGHAT and CDR2 is FQNNGV. CDR3 length equals 15 residues. V lost 4 bases and J 2 bases, leaving 13 bases between the germline ends. The CDR3 DNA follows: TGTGCCAGCAGCTCCCAGGGGATACTCACAGATACGCAGTATTTT. Translation gives CASSSQGILTDTQYF. Full variable domain (rest looked up from reference TRBV11-2 and TRBJ2-3): EAGVAQSPRYKIIEKRQSVAFWCNPISGHATLYWYQQILGQGPKLLIQFQNNGVVDDSQLPKDRFSAERLKGVDSTLKIQPAKLEDSAVYLCASSSQGILTDTQYFGPGTRLTVL.

This sequence joins TRBV7-6 and TRBJ2-5; 7 nucleotides match TRBD1. This CDR3 comprises 17 residues. Germline values: CDR1 SGHVS, CDR2 FNYEAQ. V shed 0 bases and J 3 bases; nucleotides not matched to a gene: 10. The CDR3 protein is CASSLAQRQGGEETQYF. As DNA, the CDR3 is TGTGCCAGCAGCTTAGCGCAGAGACAGGGTGGAGAAGAGACCCAGTACTTC. Full variable domain (remainder filled in from reference TRBV7-6 and TRBJ2-5): GAGVSQSPRYKVTKRGQDVALRCDPISGHVSLYWYRQALGQGPEFLTYFNYEAQQDKSGLPNDRFSAERPEGSISTLTIQRTEQRDSAMYRCASSLAQRQGGEETQYFGPGTRLLVL.

The chain combines TRBV27 with TRBJ1-1; the D gene is possibly TRBD1 (6 bases). The CDR3 contains 21 residues. Germline V gene lookup returns CDR1 MNHEY and CDR2 SMNVEV (reference sequence). V gave up 6 bases and J gave up 1 base, with 33 bases separating them. The CDR3 DNA reads TGTGCCAGCAGAGTAAGGTTGTTAGGGCAGGGACAAGGTGGGTGGAACACTGAAGCTTTCTTT. Translated: CASRVRLLGQGQGGWNTEAFF.

The genes are TRBV9 and TRBJ2-2; perhaps TRBD1 as D (6 bases). V was trimmed by 4 bases and J by 2 bases, leaving 15 bases between them. Per the germline V gene, CDR1 is SGDLS and CDR2 is YYNGEE. This CDR3 spans 16 amino acids. The DNA of the CDR3 is TGTGCCAGCAGCTCTGCCAACAGGGATAACACCGGGGAGCTGTTTTTT. Translating gives CASSSANRDNTGELFF.

V gene TRBV7-3 combines with J gene TRBJ2-7; 10 bases align to TRBD2. This CDR3 has 17 residues. Trimming took 2 bases from V and 3 from J; bases not matched to a gene: 10. Germline CDR1 reads SGHTA; CDR2 reads FQGTGA. For the CDR3, the DNA is TGTGCCAGCAGCTTAGGGGGGGGGCTAGCGGGAGTCTACGAGCAGTACTTC. Translated: CASSLGGGLAGVYEQYF.

The J gene is TRBJ2-2, the V gene TRBV27; 8 bases align to TRBD1. The CDR3 is 17 amino acids. Trimming at V came to 2 bases and at J to 5 bases, leaving 10 bases not matched to a gene. The germline V gene has CDR1 MNHEY and CDR2 SMNVEV (reference sequence). CDR3 amino acids: CASSLRVAGGVTGELFF. The CDR3 region has the DNA TGTGCCAGCAGTTTAAGGGTGGCAGGGGGCGTAACCGGGGAGCTGTTTTTT.

V usage is TRBV5-6 and J usage is TRBJ2-7; D remains unclear. Germline CDR1 and CDR2: SGHDT and YYEEEE. CDR3 length: 17 amino acids. Trimming took 2 bases from V and 5 from J, leaving 23 bases between them. The CDR3 here is CASSFPFLESEPHEQYF. CDR3 bases: TGTGCCAGCAGCTTCCCGTTTCTGGAGTCAGAACCCCACGAGCAGTACTTC.

The gene calls are TRBV6-5 and TRBJ1-1, with D hard to call. The CDR3 extends over 14 amino acids. Deletions cut 6 bases from V and 13 bases from J, with 24 bases between. In germline, CDR1 is MNHEY, CDR2 SVGAGI. CDR3 sequence (DNA): TGTGCCAGCAGCCCCCGGGTCTTCGTGAACAAGTATTTCTTT. This encodes CASSPRVFVNKYFF.

The rearrangement uses TRBV19 and TRBJ2-6; D possibly corresponds to TRBD1 (6 bases). V was shortened by 3 bases and J by 2 bases, with 11 bases between the two germline ends. Germline CDR1 LNHDA, CDR2 SQIVND (reference sequence). This CDR3 comprises 16 residues. CDR3 coding DNA: TGTGCCAGTAGTATTGAAGGGGGTACTGGGGCCAACGTCCTGACTTTC. It codes for CASSIEGGTGANVLTF.